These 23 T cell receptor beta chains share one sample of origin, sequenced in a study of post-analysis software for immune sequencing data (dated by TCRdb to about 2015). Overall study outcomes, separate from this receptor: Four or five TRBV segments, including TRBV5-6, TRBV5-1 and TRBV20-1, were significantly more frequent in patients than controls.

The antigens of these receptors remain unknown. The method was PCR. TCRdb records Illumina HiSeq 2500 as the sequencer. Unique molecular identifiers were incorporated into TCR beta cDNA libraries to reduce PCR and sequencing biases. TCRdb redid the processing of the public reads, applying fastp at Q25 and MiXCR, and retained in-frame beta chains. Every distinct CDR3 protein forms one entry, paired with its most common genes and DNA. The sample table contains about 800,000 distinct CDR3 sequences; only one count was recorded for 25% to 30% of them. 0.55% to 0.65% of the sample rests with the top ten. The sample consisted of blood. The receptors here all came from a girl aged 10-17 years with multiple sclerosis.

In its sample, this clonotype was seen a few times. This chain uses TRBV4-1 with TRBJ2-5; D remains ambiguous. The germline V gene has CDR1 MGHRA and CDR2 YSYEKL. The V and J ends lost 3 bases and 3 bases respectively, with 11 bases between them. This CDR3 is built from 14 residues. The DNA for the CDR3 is TGCGCCAGCAGCCAGGGTGAGCGAGAAGAGACCCAGTACTTC. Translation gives CASSQGEREETQYF.

CDR3 amino acids: CASSLASGLAGGNEQFF. CDR3 in DNA: TGTGCCAGCAGCTTAGCGTCGGGACTAGCGGGAGGCAATGAGCAGTTCTTC. The chain has TRBV7-2 and TRBJ2-1; 15 nucleotides line up with TRBD2. This CDR3 is built from 17 residues. Looked up from germline, CDR1 is SGHTA and CDR2 is FQGNSA. After removal of 0 bases from V and 6 bases from J, the junction contained 3 bases not matched to a gene. Full variable domain (remainder filled in from reference TRBV7-2 and TRBJ2-1): GAGVSQSPSNKVTEKGKDVELRCDPISGHTALYWYRQSLGQGLEFLIYFQGNSAPDKSGLPSDRFSAERTGGSVSTLTIQRTQQEDSAVYLCASSLASGLAGGNEQFFGPGTRLTVL.

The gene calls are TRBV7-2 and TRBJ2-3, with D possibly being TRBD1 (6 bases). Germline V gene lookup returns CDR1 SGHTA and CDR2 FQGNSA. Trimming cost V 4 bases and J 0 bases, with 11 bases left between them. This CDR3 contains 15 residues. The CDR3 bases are TGTGCCAGCAGCTACTGGACAGATAGCACAGATACGCAGTATTTT. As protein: CASSYWTDSTDTQYF.

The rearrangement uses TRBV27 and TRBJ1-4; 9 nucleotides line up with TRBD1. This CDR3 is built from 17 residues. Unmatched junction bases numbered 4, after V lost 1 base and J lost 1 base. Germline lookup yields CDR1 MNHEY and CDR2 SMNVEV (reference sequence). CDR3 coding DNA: TGTGCCAGCAGTTTATTTTGGACAGGGGTAACTAATGAAAAACTGTTTTTT. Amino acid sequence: CASSLFWTGVTNEKLFF.

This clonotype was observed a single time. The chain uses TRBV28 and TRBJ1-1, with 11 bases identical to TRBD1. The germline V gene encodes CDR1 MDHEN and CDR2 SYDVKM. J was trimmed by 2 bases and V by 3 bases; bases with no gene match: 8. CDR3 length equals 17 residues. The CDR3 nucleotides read TGTGCCAGCAGTTTGCCCTTGGGACAGGGGGTCAACACTGAAGCTTTCTTT. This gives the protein CASSLPLGQGVNTEAFF.

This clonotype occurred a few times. The CDR3 loop reads CASSLAENIQYF. As DNA, the CDR3 is TGTGCCAGCAGCCTGGCGGAAAACATTCAGTACTTC. The rearrangement joins TRBV3-1 to TRBJ2-4; D unresolved. The germline CDR1 and CDR2 sequences are LGHDT and YNNKEL (reference sequence). The length of the CDR3 is 12 residues. Trimming took off 4 bases at V and 5 bases at J, with 6 bases between the two ends.

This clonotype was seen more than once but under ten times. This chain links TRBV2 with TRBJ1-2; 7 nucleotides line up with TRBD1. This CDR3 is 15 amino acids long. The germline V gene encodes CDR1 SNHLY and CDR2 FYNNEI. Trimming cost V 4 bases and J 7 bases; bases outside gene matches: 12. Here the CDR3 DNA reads TGTGCCAGCAGTGGTGAAGGGGGCGAAGGGGGTGGCTACACCTTC. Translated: CASSGEGGEGGGYTF. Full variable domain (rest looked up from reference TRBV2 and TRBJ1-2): EPEVTQTPSHQVTQMGQEVILRCVPISNHLYFYWYRQILGQKVEFLVSFYNNEISEKSEIFDDQFSVERPDGSNFTLKIRSTKLEDSAMYFCASSGEGGEGGGYTFGSGTRLTVV.

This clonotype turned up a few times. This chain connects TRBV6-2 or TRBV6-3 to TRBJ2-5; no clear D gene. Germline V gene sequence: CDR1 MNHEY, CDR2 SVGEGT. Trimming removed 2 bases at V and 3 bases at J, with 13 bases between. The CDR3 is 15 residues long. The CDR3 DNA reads TGTGCCAGCAGTTACCCGGACCTAGTTGAAGAGACCCAGTACTTC. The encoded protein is CASSYPDLVEETQYF.

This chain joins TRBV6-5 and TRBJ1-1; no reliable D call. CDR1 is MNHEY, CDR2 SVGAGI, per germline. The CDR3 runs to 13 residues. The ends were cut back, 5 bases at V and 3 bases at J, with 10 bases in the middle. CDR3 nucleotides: TGTGCCAGCAGTGGCGGGCCTTACACTGAAGCTTTCTTT. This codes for CASSGGPYTEAFF.

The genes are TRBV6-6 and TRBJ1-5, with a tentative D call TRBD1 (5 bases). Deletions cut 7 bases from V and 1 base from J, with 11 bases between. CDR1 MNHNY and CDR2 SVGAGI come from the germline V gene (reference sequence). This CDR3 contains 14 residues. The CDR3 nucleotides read TGTGCCAGCAAAAGACAGATAAGCAATCAGCCCCAGCATTTT. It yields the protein CASKRQISNQPQHF.

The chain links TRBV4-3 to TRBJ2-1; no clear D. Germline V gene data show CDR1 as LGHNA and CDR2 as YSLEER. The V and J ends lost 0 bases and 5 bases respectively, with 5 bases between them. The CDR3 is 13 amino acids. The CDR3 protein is CASSQDSHNEQFF. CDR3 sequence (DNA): TGCGCCAGCAGCCAAGATTCACACAATGAGCAGTTCTTC.

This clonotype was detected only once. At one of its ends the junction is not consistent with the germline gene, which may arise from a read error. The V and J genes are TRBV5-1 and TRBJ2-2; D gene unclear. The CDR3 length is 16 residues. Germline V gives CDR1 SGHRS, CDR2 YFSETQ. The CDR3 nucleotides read TGCGCCAGCAGCCCGTTTGCAGCGACGAACACTGGGGAGCTGTTTTTT. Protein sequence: CASSPFAATNTGELFF.

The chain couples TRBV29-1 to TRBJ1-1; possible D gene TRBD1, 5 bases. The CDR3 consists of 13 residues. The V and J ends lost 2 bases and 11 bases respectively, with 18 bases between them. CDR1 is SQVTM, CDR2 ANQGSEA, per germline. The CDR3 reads CSVEYGNWGGAFF. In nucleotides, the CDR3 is TGCAGCGTTGAATATGGTAACTGGGGGGGGGCTTTCTTT.

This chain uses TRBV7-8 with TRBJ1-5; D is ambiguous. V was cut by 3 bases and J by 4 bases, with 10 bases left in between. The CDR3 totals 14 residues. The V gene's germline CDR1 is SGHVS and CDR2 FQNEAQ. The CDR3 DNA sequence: TGTGCCAGCAGCTTTGGTTACGAAAATCAGCCCCAGCATTTT. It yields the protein CASSFGYENQPQHF.

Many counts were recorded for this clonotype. CDR3: CASSEGSETQYF. DNA of the CDR3: TGTGCCAGCAGTGAAGGGTCCGAGACCCAGTACTTC. The chain has TRBV6-5 and TRBJ2-5; D unclear. CDR3 length equals 12 residues. In germline, CDR1 is MNHEY, CDR2 SVGAGI. Trimming removed 5 bases at V and 5 bases at J, with 9 bases between.

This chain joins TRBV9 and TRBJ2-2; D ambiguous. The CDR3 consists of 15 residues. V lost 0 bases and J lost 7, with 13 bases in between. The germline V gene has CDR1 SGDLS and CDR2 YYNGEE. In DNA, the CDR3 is TGTGCCAGCAGCGTAGCCCAAACAATTGGCGGGGAGCTGTTTTTT. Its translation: CASSVAQTIGGELFF. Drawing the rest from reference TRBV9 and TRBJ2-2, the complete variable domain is DSGVTQTPKHLITATGQRVTLRCSPRSGDLSVYWYQQSLDQGLQFLIQYYNGEERAKGNILERFSAQQFPDLHSELNLSSLELGDSALYFCASSVAQTIGGELFFGEGSRLTVL.

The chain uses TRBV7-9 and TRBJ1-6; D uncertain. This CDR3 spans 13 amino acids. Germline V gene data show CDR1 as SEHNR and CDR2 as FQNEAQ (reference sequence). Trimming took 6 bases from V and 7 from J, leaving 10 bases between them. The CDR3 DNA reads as TGTGCCAGCAGTTCACTCCCCAATTCACCCCTCCACTTT. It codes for CASSSLPNSPLHF.

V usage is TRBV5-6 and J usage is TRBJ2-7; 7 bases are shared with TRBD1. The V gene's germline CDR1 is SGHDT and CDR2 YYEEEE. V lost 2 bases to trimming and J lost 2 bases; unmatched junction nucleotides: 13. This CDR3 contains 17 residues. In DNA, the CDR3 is TGTGCCAGCAGCTTCGCCGGTTGGACAGGAGGCACCTACGAGCAGTACTTC. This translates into CASSFAGWTGGTYEQYF.

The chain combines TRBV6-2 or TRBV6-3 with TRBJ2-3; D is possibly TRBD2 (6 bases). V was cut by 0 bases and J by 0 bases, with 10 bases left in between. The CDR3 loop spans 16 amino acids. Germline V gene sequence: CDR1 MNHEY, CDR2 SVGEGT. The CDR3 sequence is CASSYSRDLSTDTQYF. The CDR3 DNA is TGTGCCAGCAGTTACTCGCGGGACCTTAGCACAGATACGCAGTATTTT.

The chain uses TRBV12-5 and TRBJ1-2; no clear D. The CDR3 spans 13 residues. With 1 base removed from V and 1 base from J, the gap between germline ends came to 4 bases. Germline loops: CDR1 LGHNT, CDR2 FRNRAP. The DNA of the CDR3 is TGTGCTAGTGGTTTGGGACTTAACTATGGCTACACCTTC. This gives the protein CASGLGLNYGYTF.

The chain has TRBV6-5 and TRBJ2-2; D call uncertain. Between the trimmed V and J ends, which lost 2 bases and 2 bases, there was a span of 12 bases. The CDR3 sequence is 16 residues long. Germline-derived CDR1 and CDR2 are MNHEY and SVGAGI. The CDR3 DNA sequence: TGTGCCAGCAGTTACAACCCAAACCCTAACACCGGGGAGCTGTTTTTT. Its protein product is CASSYNPNPNTGELFF.

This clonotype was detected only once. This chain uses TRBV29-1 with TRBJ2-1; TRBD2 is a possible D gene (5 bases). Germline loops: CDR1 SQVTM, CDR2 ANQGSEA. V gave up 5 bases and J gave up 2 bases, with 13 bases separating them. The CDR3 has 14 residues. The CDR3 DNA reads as TGCAGCGTTTCTCCCCGGCGGGCCTACAATGAGCAGTTCTTC. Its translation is CSVSPRRAYNEQFF.

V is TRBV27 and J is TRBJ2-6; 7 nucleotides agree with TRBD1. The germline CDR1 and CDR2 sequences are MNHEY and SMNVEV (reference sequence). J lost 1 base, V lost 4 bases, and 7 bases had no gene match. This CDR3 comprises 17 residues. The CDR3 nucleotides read TGTGCCAGCAGTTACAGACAGGGCCGGTCTGGGGCCAACGTCCTGACTTTC. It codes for CASSYRQGRSGANVLTF.